This record looks at one T cell receptor (beta chain) sequence and its context. Trimming left V 6 bases short and J 5 bases short, with 10 bases between. The CDR3 loop spans 12 amino acids. The V gene's germline CDR1 is MNHEY and CDR2 SMNVEV (reference sequence). TCRdb's copy holds only in-frame clones and misses some; the assay was immunoSEQ multiplex PCR. Of about 250,000 clones listed, 70% to 90% were seen once; the top ten hold under 8%. This sample is drawn from a study of blood T cell repertoires in COVID-19. Membership in each cohort depended on participant-reported clinical history. It was within 2 weeks before study entry that exposed participants met a COVID-19 case.

The source is a woman between 50 and 59 years old who had been exposed to COVID-19. Sequenced input: PBMCs or T cells enriched from blood (not recorded which). The chain has TRBV27 and TRBJ1-1; unclear D gene. CDR3 sequence (DNA): TGTGCCAGCAGCCCTTCGGGAACTGAAGCTTTCTTT. Residues: CASSPSGTEAFF.